The 11 T cell receptor beta chains given below trace back to one sample, sequenced in a study of cytotoxic CD8 clonotypes in ibrutinib-treated CLL. Clones were read by immunoSEQ multiplex PCR, and TCRdb kept only the in-frame ones, dropping some. This table has about 140,000 clones, roughly 90% appearing once. Sequenced material: PBMCs, taken after 12 months of ibrutinib treatment. The receptors were sampled from a human donor with chronic lymphocytic leukemia.

The chain has TRBV10-3 and TRBJ1-2; 8 nucleotides align to TRBD1. This CDR3 spans 13 amino acids. Germline loops: CDR1 ENHRY, CDR2 SYGVKD. V dropped 4 bases and J dropped 6; count of bases not matched to a gene: 4. The CDR3 sequence: CAISGRTGHGYTF. CDR3 nucleotide sequence: TGTGCCATCAGTGGGAGGACAGGGCATGGCTACACCTTC.

The chain uses TRBV19 and TRBJ1-2; D is possibly TRBD1 (5 bases). V was pared by 2 bases and J by 4 bases, with 8 bases between. The CDR3 consists of 13 residues. In germline, CDR1 is LNHDA, CDR2 SQIVND (reference sequence). The CDR3 spells CASSIQGGYGYTF. CDR3 sequence (DNA): TGTGCCAGTAGTATACAGGGAGGCTATGGCTACACCTTC.

This chain joins TRBV25-1 and TRBJ1-3; no definite D call. The CDR3 length is 14 residues. The V and J ends lost 3 bases and 7 bases respectively, with 13 bases between them. Germline V lookup: CDR1 MGHDK, CDR2 SYGVNS. This CDR3 is CASSDRRDTNTIYF. The CDR3 region has the DNA TGTGCCAGCAGTGACAGAAGAGACACCAACACCATATATTTT.

The rearrangement uses TRBV11-3 and TRBJ2-1, with 14 bases identical to TRBD2. The CDR3 loop spans 16 amino acids. The V gene end was trimmed by 3 bases and the J gene end by 6 bases; junction bases not matched to a gene: 4. Germline CDR1 SGHNT, CDR2 YENEEA. The CDR3 here is CASSLGLAGVGNEQFF. The CDR3 DNA is TGTGCCAGCAGCTTGGGACTAGCGGGAGTAGGCAATGAGCAGTTCTTC.

The CDR3 is CASSFIGGGEQFF. In nucleotides, the CDR3 is TGTGCCAGCAGCTTTATTGGGGGCGGTGAGCAGTTCTTC. The J gene is TRBJ2-1, the V gene TRBV7-9; D possibly corresponds to TRBD1 (6 bases). Germline V gene data show CDR1 as SEHNR and CDR2 as FQNEAQ (reference sequence). The CDR3 consists of 13 residues. The V end was cut by 3 bases, the J end by 9 bases, with 12 bases between.

The V and J genes are TRBV7-2 and TRBJ2-7; weak D call: TRBD1 (6 bases). The CDR3 sequence is 14 residues long. Germline V gene lookup returns CDR1 SGHTA and CDR2 FQGNSA. Trimming took off 5 bases at V and 2 bases at J, with 13 bases between the two ends. The CDR3 sequence is CASSPRTVPYEQYF. As DNA, the CDR3 is TGTGCCAGCAGCCCTCGGACAGTTCCCTACGAGCAGTACTTC.

The rearrangement uses TRBV6-6 and TRBJ1-4; perhaps TRBD1 as D (6 bases). The CDR3 contains 12 residues. Per germline, CDR1 MNHNY and CDR2 SVGAGI (reference sequence). Trimming shortened V by 8 bases and J by 8 bases, and 12 bases separated the two germline ends. The CDR3 region has the DNA TGTGCCAGCCGGGCAGGGGTAGAAAAACTGTTTTTT. It encodes CASRAGVEKLFF.

The chain combines TRBV7-9 with TRBJ1-5, with 9 bases matching TRBD1. The CDR3 has 14 amino acids. Germline CDR1 is SEHNR and CDR2 is FQNEAQ (reference sequence). Trimming at V came to 5 bases and at J to 7 bases, leaving 6 bases not matched to a gene. The CDR3 sequence: CASSPTGGVQPQHF. CDR3 bases: TGTGCCAGCAGCCCGACAGGGGGTGTACAGCCCCAGCATTTT.

This chain uses TRBV5-5 with TRBJ1-5; D is unresolved. Trimming pared 1 base from V and 0 bases from J, leaving 8 bases between. The CDR3 runs to 15 residues. The germline gives CDR1 SGHKS, CDR2 YYEKEE (reference sequence). DNA for the CDR3: TGTGCCAGCAGCTTGACAGTACATAGCAATCAGCCCCAGCATTTT. It encodes CASSLTVHSNQPQHF.

V gene TRBV2 combines with J gene TRBJ2-2, with TRBD1 identical over 8 bases. The ends lost 6 bases at V and 6 bases at J; junction bases unmatched: 9. This CDR3 has 15 amino acids. Germline CDR1 SNHLY, CDR2 FYNNEI. This CDR3 is CASRETLTGAGELFF. CDR3 DNA: TGTGCCAGCAGGGAAACGCTGACAGGGGCCGGGGAGCTGTTTTTT.

This clone was observed once. The CDR3 sequence: CASSPQGSRRDQPQHF. The CDR3 DNA reads as TGTGCCAGCAGCCCTCAGGGCTCCAGACGCGATCAGCCCCAGCATTTT. This chain uses TRBV7-2 with TRBJ1-5; a possible D gene is TRBD1 (5 bases). The length of the CDR3 is 16 residues. The ends were cut back, 5 bases at V and 5 bases at J, with 19 bases in the middle. Looked up from germline, CDR1 is SGHTA and CDR2 is FQGNSA.